The clone carrying this TCR beta chain was counted only a few times. This record comes from a study of blood T cell repertoires in COVID-19. On the study more broadly: The United States, Italy and Spain were the sources of the acute and convalescent COVID-19 samples. T cells, B-cell-depleted T cells, or PBMCs supplied cDNA or gDNA.

CDR1 is MGHRA and CDR2 is YSYEKL in the germline V gene. This CDR3 is built from 15 residues. V was cut by 0 bases and J by 5 bases, with 13 bases left in between. Under the authors' procedure: Nucleated cell number was recorded as an estimate derived from reference gene primer amplification. Libraries were prepared by immunoSEQ multiplex PCR; TCRdb keeps only in-frame clonotypes and omits some of them. That table gives V, J and clone size, and the DNA gave D and trimming. The sample holds some 150,000 clones; approximately 84% are singletons and the top ten take about 6.4%. The sequence was collected from a human donor in a cohort sampled during active COVID-19. The V call is TRBV4-1, the J call TRBJ2-5, with D possibly matching TRBD2 (6 bases). Specimen: peripheral blood. The CDR3 region has the DNA TGCGCCAGCAGCCAAGATTGGGGGGTATGGGAGACCCAGTACTTC. It specifies CASSQDWGVWETQYF.